The rows below give T cell receptor beta chains drawn from one sample of a study of cytomegalovirus exposure and HLA in healthy donors. Sequenced by immunoSEQ multiplex PCR; TCRdb stores in-frame clones only, minus some. Among about 140,000 clones listed, around 80% were seen once. The sample consisted of PBMCs. These TCRs come from a woman aged 45-65 years in good health and CMV-seropositive. CDR3s include the opening cysteine and the closing phenylalanine or tryptophan. The order of the fields is D gene, V gene, clone size, J gene, CDR3 DNA, CDR3 protein. A D gene is named only where the DNA matches it firmly. Clone size appears in some rows only: once, few, many, or a class for an expanded clone.

>TRBD2|TRBV11-2|NA|TRBJ2-5
TGTGCCAGCAGCCGGGGGACTAGAGGCGAGACCCAGTACTTC
CASSRGTRGETQYF
>NA|TRBV7-2|NA|TRBJ1-6
TGTGCCAGCAGCGGCCCTGGGGCCGATGGGTCTAATTCACCCCTCCACTTT
CASSGPGADGSNSPLHF
>NA|TRBV30|NA|TRBJ1-5
TGTGCCTGGAGTGCGGGGGGGGTCAATCAGCCCCAGCATTTT
CAWSAGGVNQPQHF
>NA|TRBV7-2|NA|TRBJ1-1
TGTGCCAGCAGCTTGCGATCTGAAGCTTTCTTT
CASSLRSEAFF
>TRBD2|TRBV13|NA|TRBJ2-7
TGTGCCAGCAGCTTTGCGGGGGGCGACTACGAGCAGTACTTC
CASSFAGGDYEQYF
>NA|TRBV7-8|NA|TRBJ2-7
TGTGCCAGCAGCACTCGCACTCCCTACGAGCAGTACTTC
CASSTRTPYEQYF
>TRBD1|TRBV7-3|NA|TRBJ1-2
TGTGCCAGCAGCTCTGGGACAGGAAGTGGCTACACCTTC
CASSSGTGSGYTF
>TRBD1|TRBV5-5|NA|TRBJ1-3
TGTGCCAGCAGCTTATCCCCGACAGGGAACTCTGGAAACACCATATATTTT
CASSLSPTGNSGNTIYF
>NA|TRBV2|few|TRBJ1-5
TGTGCCAGCAGCCTCACCCAACACGCGGCGGGTAAGCATTTT
CASSLTQHAAGKHF
>NA|TRBV7-9|NA|TRBJ1-3
TGTGCCAGCAGCTTCTACCAAGGAGACACCATATATTTT
CASSFYQGDTIYF
>NA|TRBV18|NA|TRBJ1-4
TGTGCCAGCTCACCGGCAGATGAAAAACTGTTTTTT
CASSPADEKLFF
>TRBD1|TRBV6-1|NA|TRBJ1-5
TGTGCCAGCATCCCGACAGGGGGAGGCAATCAGCCCCAGCATTTT
CASIPTGGGNQPQHF
>NA|TRBV7-2|NA|TRBJ2-2
TGTGCCAGCAGCCCCCAGATGAACACCGGGGAGCTGTTTTTT
CASSPQMNTGELFF
>NA|TRBV5-1|NA|TRBJ2-7
TGCGCCAGCAGCTTGGCGTACCAGGGGACCCACGAGCAGTACTTC
CASSLAYQGTHEQYF
>TRBD1|TRBV5-1|NA|TRBJ2-7
TGCGCCAGCAGCGCCGGACAGGGGAGGGAGCAGTACTTC
CASSAGQGREQYF
>NA|TRBV19|NA|TRBJ1-3
TGTGCCAGTACTCGGGACAAATCCTCTGGAAACACCATATATTTT
CASTRDKSSGNTIYF
>NA|TRBV27|NA|TRBJ1-5
TGTGCCAGCAGGTCCGGGACATTTAGCAATCAGCCCCAGCATTTT
CASRSGTFSNQPQHF
>NA|TRBV6-6|once|TRBJ1-2
TGTGCCAGCGCGAGGCCGGGCTATGGCTACACCTTC
CASARPGYGYTF
>NA|TRBV7-2|NA|TRBJ1-4
TGTGCCAGCAGCTTAGCCGGAACTAATGAAAAACTGTTTTTT
CASSLAGTNEKLFF
>NA|TRBV19|NA|TRBJ1-1
TGTGCCAGTAGTTCCCCCAACTACATGAACACTGAAGCTTTCTTT
CASSSPNYMNTEAFF
>TRBD1|TRBV6-1|NA|TRBJ2-1
TGTGCCAGCAGTGAAGAAGTGGGACAGGGGGCTGATGAGCAGTTCTTC
CASSEEVGQGADEQFF
>NA|TRBV11-2|NA|TRBJ2-5
TGTGCCAGCAGCTTCCGCTCGGCGGGGGCCCAAGAGACCCAGTACTTC
CASSFRSAGAQETQYF